The rows below give T cell receptor beta chains drawn from one sample of a study of cytomegalovirus exposure and HLA in healthy donors. Produced via immunoSEQ multiplex PCR; TCRdb's table is partial and in-frame only. The sample contains about 130,000 clones, around 86% of which appear only once. Sequenced input: PBMCs. Source of these receptors: a woman younger than 35 in good health and CMV-seronegative. Each CDR3 is given with its conserved first and last residue. The order of the fields is J gene, D gene, V gene, clone size, CDR3 protein, CDR3 DNA. A D gene is named only where the DNA matches it firmly. Clone size is stated in some rows and not others, as once, few, many or a class when expanded.

>TRBJ1-4|TRBD1|TRBV16|once
CASSPSGTGGEKLFF
TGTGCCAGCAGCCCGTCCGGGACAGGAGGTGAAAAACTGTTTTTT
>TRBJ2-7|TRBD1|TRBV11-3|.
CATLFMTQGRYEQYF
TGTGCCACCCTCTTCATGACACAGGGGCGCTACGAGCAGTACTTC
>TRBJ2-7|.|TRBV7-7|.
CASSLAISSEVEQYF
TGTGCTAGCAGCTTAGCGATCTCTAGCGAGGTCGAGCAGTACTTC
>TRBJ2-3|TRBD2|TRBV28|.
CASSSRLILAGVTDTQYF
TGTGCCAGCAGTTCTAGATTAATACTAGCGGGAGTAACAGATACGCAGTATTTT
>TRBJ2-7|.|TRBV28|.
CASSLAIGNSYEQYF
TGTGCCAGCAGTCTGGCAATCGGGAATAGCTACGAGCAGTACTTC
>TRBJ2-2|.|TRBV19|.
CASSGAYRTGELFF
TGTGCCAGTAGTGGAGCCTACCGAACCGGGGAGCTGTTTTTT
>TRBJ2-7|TRBD1|TRBV5-1|.
CASSETGTGGYEQYF
TGCGCCAGCAGCGAGACCGGGACAGGGGGCTACGAGCAGTACTTC
>TRBJ1-1|TRBD1|TRBV6-5|.
CASSRGTRTEAFF
TGTGCCAGCAGCAGGGGGACGAGGACTGAAGCTTTCTTT
>TRBJ2-6|.|TRBV9|.
CASSAAGLGANVLTF
TGTGCCAGCAGCGCGGCGGGGTTGGGGGCCAACGTCCTGACTTTC
>TRBJ2-5|TRBD1|TRBV9|.
CASSSTGGRETQYF
TGTGCCAGCAGCTCAACAGGGGGCCGGGAGACCCAGTACTTC
>TRBJ2-7|TRBD2|TRBV5-4|.
CASSSGGTIYEQYF
TGTGCCAGCAGCTCGGGGGGGACCATCTACGAGCAGTACTTC
>TRBJ2-7|.|TRBV11-3|.
CASSLIPDNPYEQYF
TGTGCCAGCAGCTTAATTCCCGACAACCCCTACGAGCAGTACTTC
>TRBJ2-7|.|TRBV10-3|.
CAISDLAYYEQYF
TGTGCCATCAGTGACCTGGCTTACTACGAGCAGTACTTC
>TRBJ2-3|TRBD2|TRBV5-1|.
CASSLWGNRGLAAAGTDTQYF
TGCGCCAGCAGCTTGTGGGGGAACAGGGGACTAGCCGCGGCCGGCACAGATACGCAGTATTTT
>TRBJ2-7|TRBD2|TRBV25-1|.
CASSDGAGALGEQYF
TGTGCCAGCAGTGATGGAGCGGGAGCACTCGGCGAGCAGTACTTC
>TRBJ2-7|.|TRBV10-3|once
CATGGPLNSYEQYF
TGTGCCACCGGCGGTCCGTTGAACTCCTACGAGCAGTACTTC
>TRBJ2-2|TRBD2|TRBV5-4|.
CASSLGVWTRKPGELFF
TGTGCCAGCAGCTTGGGGGTGTGGACTAGAAAGCCCGGGGAGCTGTTTTTT
>TRBJ2-2|.|TRBV11-1|.
CASSRIWSTGELFF
TGTGCCAGCAGCCGGATTTGGAGCACCGGGGAGCTGTTTTTT
>TRBJ1-3|.|TRBV10-3|.
CAMGEGVLRSFSGNTIYF
TGTGCCATGGGAGAGGGAGTCCTACGATCCTTCTCTGGAAACACCATATATTTT
>TRBJ1-1|.|TRBV5-1|.
CASSLGTAGTEAFF
TGCGCCAGCAGCTTAGGGACTGCTGGAACTGAAGCTTTCTTT
>TRBJ2-5|.|TRBV4-2|.
CASSPQGGEETQYF
TGTGCCAGCAGCCCGCAGGGGGGTGAAGAGACCCAGTACTTC
>TRBJ2-3|.|TRBV12-5|.
CASGLVQIRTEQYF
TGTGCTAGTGGTTTGGTACAGATCAGGACTGAGCAGTATTTT
>TRBJ1-4|.|TRBV19|.
CASSMSAGGLNEKLFF
TGTGCCAGTAGTATGTCTGCGGGCGGACTTAATGAAAAACTGTTTTTT
>TRBJ1-1|TRBD1|TRBV6-6|.
CASSSPGQLNTEAFF
TGTGCCAGCAGTTCACCGGGACAGCTGAACACTGAAGCTTTCTTT
>TRBJ1-3|.|TRBV11-2|.
CASSLGGDTIYF
TGTGCCAGCAGCTTAGGAGGAGACACCATATATTTT
>TRBJ2-2|.|TRBV5-1|few
CASSLLHPGTGELFF
TGCGCCAGCAGCTTGCTCCACCCAGGGACCGGGGAGCTGTTTTTT
>TRBJ2-3|.|TRBV2|.
CASKEGGTDTQYF
TGTGCCAGCAAGGAGGGCGGCACAGATACGCAGTATTTT
>TRBJ2-3|.|TRBV7-2|.
CASKVRGQVADTQYF
TGTGCCAGCAAAGTTCGGGGTCAAGTAGCAGATACGCAGTATTTT
>TRBJ1-2|.|TRBV6-5|.
CASSYVGQNNYGYTF
TGTGCCAGCAGTTACGTCGGACAGAATAACTATGGCTACACCTTC
>TRBJ2-3|TRBD2|TRBV7-3|.
CASSPEGAGGFPDTQYF
TGTGCCAGCAGCCCGGAGGGAGCGGGAGGTTTCCCAGATACGCAGTATTTT
>TRBJ1-1|.|TRBV19|.
CASSQGGGLAEAFF
TGTGCCAGTAGCCAGGGAGGTGGGCTTGCTGAAGCTTTCTTT
>TRBJ2-7|TRBD2|TRBV5-4|.
CASSLRGIGTSVQQYF
TGTGCCAGCAGCTTGAGGGGGATCGGGACTAGCGTCCAGCAGTACTTC